Below are 10 T cell receptor beta chains sequenced from a single sample in a study of blood T cell repertoires in COVID-19 (dated by TCRdb to the early 2020s). The library was made by the immunoSEQ multiplex PCR assay. TCRdb mirrors the immuneACCESS table, restricted to in-frame sequences. Some clones are absent from its copies; in checked studies, under half trace to an unresolved V gene, and the reason for the others is unknown. The sample table holds 100,000 to 150,000 clones, of which approximately 84% were seen once. About 15% of the sample is in the top ten clones. Material for sequencing was peripheral blood. Source of these receptors: a woman aged 80 or over with acute or convalescent COVID-19.

The chain has TRBV5-1 and TRBJ2-6; 8 nucleotides line up with TRBD2. Germline trimming cut 3 bases from V and 0 bases from J; bases unmatched to any gene: 2. Germline CDR1 reads SGHRS; CDR2 reads YFSETQ. The length of the CDR3 is 16 residues. CDR3 coding DNA: TGCGCCAGCAGCTCGGGGACTAGCTCTGGGGCCAACGTCCTGACTTTC. It codes for CASSSGTSSGANVLTF.

The sample holds a few counts of this clone. The gene calls are TRBV3-1 (or the pseudogene TRBV3-2) and TRBJ1-2, with TRBD1 matching 11 bases. V trimming: 4 bases; J trimming: 6 bases; junction bases outside the gene matches: 1. The CDR3 sequence is 13 residues long. In germline, CDR1 is LGHDT, CDR2 YNNKEL (reference sequence). For the CDR3, the DNA is TGTGCCAGCAGCCGGACAGGGGGCGATGGCTACACCTTC. As protein: CASSRTGGDGYTF.

V gene TRBV10-3 combines with J gene TRBJ1-5, with 7 nucleotides matching TRBD1. The CDR3 sequence is 14 residues long. J was trimmed by 5 bases and V by 8 bases; bases with no gene match: 9. The germline CDR1 and CDR2 sequences are ENHRY and SYGVKD. CDR3 sequence: CAIASRGSDQPQHF. CDR3 sequence (DNA): TGTGCCATCGCCTCCAGGGGGTCCGATCAGCCCCAGCATTTT.

The V and J genes are TRBV6-4 and TRBJ2-2; 13 nucleotides align to TRBD2. Germline assignment: CDR1 MRHNA and CDR2 SNTAGT. This CDR3 contains 18 residues. With V trimmed by 4 bases and J by 5 bases, 10 bases remained unmatched. CDR3 in DNA: TGTGCCAGCAGTGTTGAACTAGCGGGAGGGCCAAGTACCGGGGAGCTGTTTTTT. This sequence encodes CASSVELAGGPSTGELFF.

The chain uses TRBV30 and TRBJ2-3; tentative D call: TRBD1 (6 bases). The length of the CDR3 is 15 residues. Looked up from germline, CDR1 is GTSNPN and CDR2 is SVGIG (reference sequence). V shed 4 bases and J shed 2 bases, with 16 bases lying between them. For the CDR3, the DNA is TGTGCCTGGACAGGGGACGTTCAAATCACAGATACGCAGTATTTT. This encodes CAWTGDVQITDTQYF.

This sequence joins TRBV20-1 and TRBJ2-7; D gene ambiguous. The CDR3 covers 11 residues. CDR1 and CDR2 from the germline V gene are DFQATT and SNEGSKA (reference sequence). The germline V and J ends were trimmed by 4 bases and 3 bases, with 7 bases remaining between them. The CDR3 DNA is TGCAGTGCTATCTACGACTACGAGCAGTACTTC. Amino acids: CSAIYDYEQYF.

This chain uses TRBV27 with TRBJ2-6; no definite D call. Between the trimmed V and J ends, which lost 6 bases and 0 bases, there was a span of 3 bases. The V gene's germline CDR1 is MNHEY and CDR2 SMNVEV (reference sequence). The CDR3 sequence is 13 residues long. CDR3 residues: CASSRSGANVLTF. In DNA, the CDR3 is TGTGCCAGCAGCCGCTCTGGGGCCAACGTCCTGACTTTC. Variable domain in full (rest from reference TRBV27 and TRBJ2-6): EAQVTQNPRYLITVTGKKLTVTCSQNMNHEYMSWYRQDPGLGLRQIYYSMNVEVTDKGDVPEGYKVSRKEKRNFPLILESPSPNQTSLYFCASSRSGANVLTFGAGSRLTVL.

The V gene is TRBV7-2, the J gene TRBJ2-5; weak D call: TRBD1 (6 bases). The V end lost 0 bases, the J end lost 0 bases, and 8 bases lay between the germline ends. Germline CDR1 reads SGHTA; CDR2 reads FQGNSA. This CDR3 is built from 15 residues. The CDR3 loop is CASSLATGYQETQYF. The DNA of the CDR3 is TGTGCCAGCAGCTTAGCCACAGGGTACCAAGAGACCCAGTACTTC. The whole variable domain, remainder taken from reference TRBV7-2 and TRBJ2-5, is GAGVSQSPSNKVTEKGKDVELRCDPISGHTALYWYRQSLGQGLEFLIYFQGNSAPDKSGLPSDRFSAERTGGSVSTLTIQRTQQEDSAVYLCASSLATGYQETQYFGPGTRLLVL.

The V call is TRBV30, the J call TRBJ1-2, with D maybe TRBD1 (5 bases). The CDR3 contains 12 residues. V dropped 0 bases and J dropped 8 bases, with 10 bases sitting between them. Germline V CDR1 and CDR2: GTSNPN, SVGIG (reference sequence). The CDR3 loop is CAWSVGARGYTF. Written as DNA, the CDR3 is TGTGCCTGGAGTGTAGGGGCCAGGGGCTACACCTTC.

This chain uses TRBV7-2 with TRBJ2-3; D is undetermined. Per the germline V gene, CDR1 is SGHTA and CDR2 is FQGNSA. The germline V and J ends were trimmed by 3 bases and 2 bases, with 6 bases remaining between them. The CDR3 has 13 residues. The CDR3 reads CASSFDTTDTQYF. Written as DNA, the CDR3 is TGTGCCAGCAGCTTCGACACCACAGATACGCAGTATTTT. Variable domain in full (rest from reference TRBV7-2 and TRBJ2-3): GAGVSQSPSNKVTEKGKDVELRCDPISGHTALYWYRQSLGQGLEFLIYFQGNSAPDKSGLPSDRFSAERTGGSVSTLTIQRTQQEDSAVYLCASSFDTTDTQYFGPGTRLTVL.